The 24 T cell receptor beta chains in this list originate from one sample, sequenced in a study of T cell responses to AZD1222 COVID-19 vaccine. TCRdb's table, derived via immunoSEQ multiplex PCR, lists solely in-frame clones and lacks some. The top ten hold roughly 4.7% of the sample, which has about 150,000 clones, 89% seen once. The source was peripheral blood, collected on day 0 of AZD1222 vaccination. Receptor source: an adult in good health.

V gene TRBV18 combines with J gene TRBJ2-3; 8 positions agree with TRBD1. The CDR3 consists of 14 residues. Germline CDR1 and CDR2: KGHSH and LQKENI. The junction had 4 bases not matched to a gene; V was cut back by 3 bases and J by 5 bases. The CDR3 reads CASSPQQGEDTQYF. The CDR3 DNA is TGTGCCAGCTCACCCCAACAGGGGGAAGATACGCAGTATTTT.

The genes are TRBV2 and TRBJ1-4; D may be TRBD1 (6 bases). Germline V lookup: CDR1 SNHLY, CDR2 FYNNEI. V shed 6 bases and J shed 4 bases, with 24 bases lying between them. This CDR3 has 18 amino acids. The CDR3 region is CASSEIGQSWNGNEKLFF. CDR3 DNA: TGTGCCAGCAGCGAAATCGGACAGTCGTGGAATGGTAATGAAAAACTGTTTTTT.

The V and J genes are TRBV15 and TRBJ1-1, with 7 bases that match TRBD1. The CDR3 sequence is 16 residues long. V dropped 8 bases and J dropped 4; count of bases not matched to a gene: 16. Germline CDR1 reads LNHNV; CDR2 reads YYDKDF (reference sequence). CDR3 in DNA: TGTGCCACCTCACGGGACAGTAGGGGGGCGGGCACTGAAGCTTTCTTT. Translating it yields CATSRDSRGAGTEAFF.

The genes are TRBV6-1 and TRBJ1-1; no clear D gene. CDR3 length: 13 residues. V was shortened by 6 bases and J by 9 bases, with 17 bases between the two germline ends. Germline V lookup: CDR1 MNHNS, CDR2 SASEGT. DNA of the CDR3: TGTGCCAGCAGCCCCGAAGTGGCCCTTCAAGCTTTCTTT. Protein product: CASSPEVALQAFF.

The count of this clone is one. CDR3 protein: CASSLGLAPNNEQFF. The CDR3 DNA is TGTGCCAGCAGCTTAGGCCTAGCCCCCAACAATGAGCAGTTCTTC. J is TRBJ2-1 and V is TRBV7-3; a possible D gene is TRBD2 (5 bases). This CDR3 spans 15 amino acids. Trimming pared 2 bases from V and 5 bases from J, leaving 13 bases between. The germline CDR1 and CDR2 sequences are SGHTA and FQGTGA.

The chain joins TRBV6-6 to TRBJ1-1; D gene uncertain. In germline, CDR1 is MNHNY, CDR2 SVGAGI (reference sequence). The CDR3 runs 13 residues. Trimming took 0 bases from V and 10 from J, leaving 12 bases between them. CDR3 loop: CASSYSPVSVAFF. The DNA for the CDR3 is TGTGCCAGCAGTTACTCCCCCGTGTCGGTAGCTTTCTTT.

The rearrangement uses TRBV4-2 and TRBJ2-1; 11 nucleotides align to TRBD2. The length of the CDR3 is 17 residues. Trimming cost V 2 bases and J 9 bases; bases outside gene matches: 12. Germline CDR1 and CDR2: LGHNA and YNFKEQ. The CDR3 coding sequence is TGTGCCAGCAGCCAACGCATTCTGGCACTAGCGGGAGTTGAGCAGTTCTTC. This translates into CASSQRILALAGVEQFF.

The genes are TRBV6-2 or TRBV6-3 and TRBJ2-5, with 9 bases identical to TRBD1. Germline CDR1 and CDR2: MNHEY and SVGEGT. This CDR3 is built from 17 residues. With 3 bases clipped from V and 0 bases from J, the junction kept 8 bases outside the gene matches. The CDR3, as DNA: TGTGCCAGCAGTTATTCCACGGACAGGGGAGACCAAGAGACCCAGTACTTC. This gives the protein CASSYSTDRGDQETQYF.

The chain joins TRBV6-1 to TRBJ1-5; 7 nucleotides match TRBD1. J gave up 0 bases and V 4 bases, and 6 bases lay outside the gene matches. The CDR3 covers 16 residues. Looked up from germline, CDR1 is MNHNS and CDR2 is SASEGT. CDR3 region: CASSVGTVISNQPQHF. CDR3 coding DNA: TGTGCCAGCAGTGTCGGGACAGTCATTAGCAATCAGCCCCAGCATTTT.

The chain has TRBV5-4 and TRBJ2-2; 8 bases align to TRBD1. Germline lookup yields CDR1 SGHNT and CDR2 YYREEE (reference sequence). V lost 8 bases and J lost 1; bases outside the gene matches: 7. This CDR3 has 15 amino acids. CDR3 region: CARAVGTGNTGELFF. The CDR3 nucleotides are TGTGCCAGAGCTGTGGGGACAGGGAACACCGGGGAGCTGTTTTTT.

Only a few counts were recorded for this clone. The chain links TRBV5-8 to TRBJ2-7, with D unclear. This CDR3 comprises 13 residues. Germline-derived CDR1 and CDR2 are SGHTS and YDEGEE. V shed 1 base and J shed 3 bases, with 8 bases lying between them. The CDR3 region is CASSLRQDYEQYF. CDR3 in DNA: TGTGCCAGCAGCTTGAGGCAGGACTACGAGCAGTACTTC.

V and J are TRBV10-3 and TRBJ2-1; weak D call: TRBD2 (7 bases). V dropped 5 bases and J dropped 5 bases, with 16 bases sitting between them. CDR1 ENHRY and CDR2 SYGVKD come from the germline V gene. The CDR3 has 15 residues. In DNA form, the CDR3 reads TGTGCCATCAGTCCCACAGGGAGGGATAACAATGAGCAGTTCTTC. As protein: CAISPTGRDNNEQFF.

The chain employs TRBV7-9 and TRBJ2-7; 8 bases match TRBD1. The germline V gene has CDR1 SEHNR and CDR2 FQNEAQ (reference sequence). Losses at the gene ends were 5 bases for V and 5 bases for J; bases not matched to a gene: 5. The length of the CDR3 is 13 residues. CDR3 nucleotide sequence: TGTGCCAGCAGCGTGACAGGGGCCAACGAGCAGTACTTC. It yields the protein CASSVTGANEQYF.

The chain recombines TRBV5-1 with TRBJ2-1; D gene unclear. Germline values: CDR1 SGHRS, CDR2 YFSETQ. The V end was cut by 0 bases, the J end by 7 bases, with 17 bases between. CDR3 length equals 16 residues. The CDR3 sequence is CASSLAVGLNTNEQFF. In nucleotides, the CDR3 is TGCGCCAGCAGCTTGGCCGTAGGGTTGAATACGAATGAGCAGTTCTTC.

V gene TRBV5-1 combines with J gene TRBJ1-1; the match to TRBD1 covers 8 bases. The CDR3 is 15 residues long. J gave up 5 bases and V 1 base, and 7 bases lay outside the gene matches. CDR1 SGHRS and CDR2 YFSETQ come from the germline V gene. CDR3 sequence (DNA): TGCGCCAGCAGCTTGTTTAACGGACAGGGTACTGAAGCTTTCTTT. The encoded protein is CASSLFNGQGTEAFF.

V gene TRBV6-5 combines with J gene TRBJ2-7, with a tentative D call TRBD2 (7 bases). The CDR3 is made up of 11 amino acids. The germline V gene encodes CDR1 MNHEY and CDR2 SVGAGI. V was cut by 8 bases and J by 7 bases, with 12 bases left in between. CDR3 sequence reads: CASGGAREQYF. The CDR3 DNA follows: TGTGCCAGCGGGGGGGCGCGTGAGCAGTACTTC.

The genes are TRBV29-1 and TRBJ1-5; D not resolved. This CDR3 is 12 amino acids long. The V end lost 6 bases, the J end lost 4 bases, and 10 bases lay between the germline ends. Looked up from germline, CDR1 is SQVTM and CDR2 is ANQGSEA. The CDR3 nucleotides are TGCAGCGTAGTTATAGGGAATCAGCCCCAGCATTTT. Protein product: CSVVIGNQPQHF.

The rearrangement uses TRBV11-3 and TRBJ2-5; no clear D. The CDR3 is 13 amino acids. Germline CDR1 and CDR2: SGHNT and YENEEA. Trimming left V 2 bases short and J 5 bases short, with 9 bases between. The DNA for the CDR3 is TGTGCCAGCAGCTTATGGAGCAGGGAGACCCAGTACTTC. Translating gives CASSLWSRETQYF.

The chain joins TRBV7-3 to TRBJ2-1; no firm D call. The germline V and J ends were trimmed by 4 bases and 3 bases, with 13 bases remaining between them. The CDR3 covers 15 residues. From germline, CDR1 is SGHTA and CDR2 FQGTGA. In DNA, the CDR3 is TGTGCCAGCAGCTCCCGACCCCTTAGCTACAATGAGCAGTTCTTC. Protein: CASSSRPLSYNEQFF.

The genes are TRBV5-5 and TRBJ2-1; the match to TRBD2 covers 7 bases. The germline V gene encodes CDR1 SGHKS and CDR2 YYEKEE (reference sequence). With 3 bases clipped from V and 4 bases from J, the junction kept 13 bases outside the gene matches. CDR3 length equals 17 residues. As DNA, the CDR3 is TGTGCCAGCAGCTACCTCGCGGGAGAAGGGACGTACAATGAGCAGTTCTTC. Protein: CASSYLAGEGTYNEQFF.

The chain recombines TRBV7-2 with TRBJ2-7; the match to TRBD2 covers 11 bases. Germline trimming cut 5 bases from V and 6 bases from J; bases unmatched to any gene: 9. This CDR3 spans 15 amino acids. Germline lookup yields CDR1 SGHTA and CDR2 FQGNSA. The chain's CDR3 is CASSGTSGGRSEQYF. For the CDR3, the DNA is TGTGCCAGCAGCGGAACTAGCGGGGGTAGGAGCGAGCAGTACTTC.

This clone has a handful of counts. The V and J genes are TRBV5-1 and TRBJ1-1; TRBD1 matches 9 bases. The germline CDR1 and CDR2 sequences are SGHRS and YFSETQ. The CDR3 consists of 14 residues. The J segment lost 4 bases and the V segment lost 4 bases, leaving 5 bases of the junction unmatched. The CDR3 DNA sequence: TGCGCCAGCAGCCCCCAGACAGGGGGCACTGAAGCTTTCTTT. It is translated as CASSPQTGGTEAFF.

This chain uses TRBV6-2 or TRBV6-3 with TRBJ1-5; D perhaps matches TRBD1 (5 bases). The V end was cut by 6 bases, the J end by 4 bases, with 10 bases between. Germline V gives CDR1 MNHEY, CDR2 SVGEGT. This CDR3 has 13 amino acids. CDR3 nucleotide sequence: TGTGCCAGCAGCAGAGGGGAAAATCAGCCCCAGCATTTT. The encoded protein is CASSRGENQPQHF.

The CDR3 DNA reads as TGTGCCAGCTCCCTTTCGAGCGGGTACGAGCAGTACTTC. This codes for CASSLSSGYEQYF. The chain employs TRBV18 and TRBJ2-7; possibly TRBD2 for D (6 bases). From germline, CDR1 is KGHSH and CDR2 LQKENI. The CDR3 is 13 residues long. The V and J ends lost 6 bases and 4 bases respectively, with 13 bases between them.